Below, 9 T cell receptor beta chains from the same sample are listed, as sequenced in a study of vaccination and CD4 T cells after COVID-19. TCRdb reprocessed the PCR reads with MiXCR, giving one entry per CDR3 protein. The sample has about 18,000 distinct CDR3 sequences, less than 80% seen once; the top ten hold just over 1%. The sample consisted of CD4+ T cells from blood, taken before SARS-CoV-2 vaccination. The source is a human donor who had recovered from COVID-19.

The chain links TRBV2 to TRBJ1-5; tentative D call: TRBD1 (6 bases). The V gene lost 6 bases and the J gene lost 7 bases, with 19 bases spanning the gap. This CDR3 region has 15 residues. Germline V CDR1 and CDR2: SNHLY, FYNNEI. In nucleotides, the CDR3 is TGTGCCAGCAGGGATTCGGGGGCGACGGAGCAGCCCCAGCATTTT. The encoded protein is CASRDSGATEQPQHF.

This clonotype was counted between two and nine times. The chain recombines TRBV7-9 with TRBJ1-5; D might be TRBD1 (5 bases). In germline, CDR1 is SEHNR, CDR2 FQNEAQ (reference sequence). CDR3 length: 17 residues. V was cut by 4 bases and J by 1 base, with 17 bases left in between. CDR3 nucleotide sequence: TGTGCCAGCAGCTCATCTTTAGGGGCGTTCAGCAATCAGCCCCAGCATTTT. This codes for CASSSSLGAFSNQPQHF.

V and J are TRBV7-9 and TRBJ2-3, with D hard to call. V lost 7 bases, J lost 4 bases, and 9 bases lay in between. Germline lookup yields CDR1 SEHNR and CDR2 FQNEAQ (reference sequence). The CDR3 length is 12 residues. The CDR3 loop reads CASTREADTQYF. CDR3 DNA: TGTGCCAGCACCAGAGAAGCAGATACGCAGTATTTT. The full variable domain, its missing parts supplied by reference TRBV7-9 and TRBJ2-3, is DTGVSQNPRHKITKRGQNVTFRCDPISEHNRLYWYRQTLGQGPEFLTYFQNEAQLEKSRLLSDRFSAERPKGSFSTLEIQRTEQGDSAMYLCASTREADTQYFGPGTRLTVL.

V usage is TRBV2 and J usage is TRBJ1-1; TRBD1 is a possible D gene (5 bases). The germline gives CDR1 SNHLY, CDR2 FYNNEI. The CDR3 consists of 11 residues. V gave up 4 bases and J gave up 11 bases, with 11 bases separating them. The CDR3 region is CASSGRAAAFF. CDR3 DNA sequence: TGTGCCAGCAGTGGCAGGGCTGCGGCTTTCTTT.

The rearrangement uses TRBV2 and TRBJ2-7; D possibly corresponds to TRBD1 (6 bases). The V end was cut by 4 bases, the J end by 2 bases, with 15 bases between. Germline loops: CDR1 SNHLY, CDR2 FYNNEI. The CDR3 length is 15 residues. CDR3 DNA sequence: TGTGCCAGCAGTGGTGGGGGCGTTATGGCCTACGAGCAGTACTTC. This codes for CASSGGGVMAYEQYF.

The CDR3 is CAIGQGQGTQYF. CDR3 DNA sequence: TGTGCCATCGGACAAGGGCAGGGGACCCAGTACTTC. The rearrangement links TRBV10-3 to TRBJ2-5; a possible D gene is TRBD1 (5 bases). This CDR3 comprises 12 residues. Germline CDR1 ENHRY, CDR2 SYGVKD. With 8 bases removed from V and 7 bases from J, the gap between germline ends came to 14 bases.

The chain carries TRBV6-2 or TRBV6-3 and TRBJ2-5, with 7 bases matching TRBD1. The CDR3 runs to 16 residues. The ends lost 8 bases at V and 1 base at J; junction bases unmatched: 13. Germline V gene lookup returns CDR1 MNHEY and CDR2 SVGEGT. The CDR3 DNA reads as TGTGCCAGCTCCTTAGAGGGGGCAGTGGGCCAAGAGACCCAGTACTTC. It translates to CASSLEGAVGQETQYF.

J is TRBJ1-3 and V is TRBV18; D gene uncertain. The CDR3 spans 13 residues. V was clipped by 8 bases and J by 1 base, with 9 bases between them. The germline CDR1 and CDR2 sequences are KGHSH and LQKENI. The chain's CDR3 is CASRAESGNTIYF. The DNA of the CDR3 is TGTGCCAGCCGGGCAGAATCTGGAAACACCATATATTTT.

This clonotype was picked up a small number of times. The chain links TRBV20-1 to TRBJ2-3; 8 bases map to TRBD1. The CDR3 totals 16 residues. Germline assignment: CDR1 DFQATT and CDR2 SNEGSKA (reference sequence). Losses at the gene ends were 4 bases for V and 0 bases for J; bases not matched to a gene: 9. CDR3 sequence: CSANGQGLTSTDTQYF. The CDR3 nucleotides are TGCAGTGCTAACGGACAGGGCCTCACTAGCACAGATACGCAGTATTTT.